This TCR beta chain was profiled in a study of cytomegalovirus exposure and HLA in healthy donors. 13 Jbeta primers and 60 Vbeta primers were used for the PCR. Assay used: immunoSEQ multiplex PCR; TCRdb lists only in-frame clones, some missing. The data contain about 120,000 clones, around 80% of them seen just once; the ten biggest clones take up under 9.5%. The V and J ends lost 5 bases and 8 bases respectively, with 12 bases between them. The CDR3 runs 13 residues. CDR1 SNHLY and CDR2 FYNNEI come from the germline V gene. The origin of this receptor is a woman between 50 and 59 years old in good health and CMV-seropositive. The gene calls are TRBV2 and TRBJ1-4; no reliable D call. Sequencing used PBMCs. The CDR3 loop is CASSNPPGEKLFF. The CDR3 DNA is TGTGCCAGCAGTAACCCCCCGGGGGAAAAACTGTTTTTT.